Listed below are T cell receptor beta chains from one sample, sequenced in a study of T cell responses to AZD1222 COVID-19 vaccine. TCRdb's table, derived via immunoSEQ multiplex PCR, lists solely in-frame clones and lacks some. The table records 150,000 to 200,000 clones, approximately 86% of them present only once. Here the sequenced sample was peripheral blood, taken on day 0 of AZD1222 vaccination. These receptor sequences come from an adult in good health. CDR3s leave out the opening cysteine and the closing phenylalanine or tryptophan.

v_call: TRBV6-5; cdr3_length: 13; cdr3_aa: ASRTLAGAFYEQY
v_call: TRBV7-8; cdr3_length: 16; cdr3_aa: ASSRGSRGDRNNYGYT
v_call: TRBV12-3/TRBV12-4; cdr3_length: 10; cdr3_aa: ASSFPTDQAF
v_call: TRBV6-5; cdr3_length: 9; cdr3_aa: ATRDYYGYT
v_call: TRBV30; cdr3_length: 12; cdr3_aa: AWSLEQVAGGYT
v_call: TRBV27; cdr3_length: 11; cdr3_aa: ASSLAGTYEQY
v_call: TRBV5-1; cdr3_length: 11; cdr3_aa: ASSSPGRTEAF
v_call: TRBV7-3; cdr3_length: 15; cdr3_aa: ASSSIDRDLDLCEQY
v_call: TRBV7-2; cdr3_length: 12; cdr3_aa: ASSSQRSSYEQY
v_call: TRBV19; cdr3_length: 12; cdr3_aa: ASSMIQGNSPLH
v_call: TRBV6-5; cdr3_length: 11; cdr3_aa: ASSSGRSYGYT
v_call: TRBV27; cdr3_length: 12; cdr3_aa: ASSFLAGEETQY
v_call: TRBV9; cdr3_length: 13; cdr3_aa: ASSVAGVKGDEQY
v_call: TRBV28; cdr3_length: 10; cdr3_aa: ASSPLRGEQY
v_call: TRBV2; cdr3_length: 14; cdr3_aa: ASSPVGGSANEKLF
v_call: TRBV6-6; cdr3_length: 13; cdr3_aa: ASSYSSGGAGEQY
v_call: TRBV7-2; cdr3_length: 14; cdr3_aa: ASSLGLVARASEQF
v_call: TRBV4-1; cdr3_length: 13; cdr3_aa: ASSQDMAGGEKLF
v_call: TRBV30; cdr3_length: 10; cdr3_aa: AWSVGRDGYT
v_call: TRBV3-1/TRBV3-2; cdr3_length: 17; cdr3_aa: ASSQDSVGLARPGDEQF
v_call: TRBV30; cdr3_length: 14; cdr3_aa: AWSQGIGTGRNEQF
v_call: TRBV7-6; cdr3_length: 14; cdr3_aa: ASSLLPGTLSYEQY
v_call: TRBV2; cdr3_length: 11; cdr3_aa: ASMPGSYYGYT
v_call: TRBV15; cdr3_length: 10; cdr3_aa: AAGTTNQPQH
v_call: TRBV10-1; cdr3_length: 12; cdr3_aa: ASSAHPGEQPQH
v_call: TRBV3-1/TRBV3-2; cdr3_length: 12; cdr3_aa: ASSQGDGGRGYT
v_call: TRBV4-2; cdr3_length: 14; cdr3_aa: ASSPHSAVDYNEQF
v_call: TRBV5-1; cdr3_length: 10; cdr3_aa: ASSIGTPEAF
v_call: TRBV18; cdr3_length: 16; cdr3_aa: ASSPRGGTGYGTGELF
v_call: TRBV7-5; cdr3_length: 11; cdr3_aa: VRSLVPGNTIY
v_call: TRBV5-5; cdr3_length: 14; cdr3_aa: ASSIGTSGAYNEQF
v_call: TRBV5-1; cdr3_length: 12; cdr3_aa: ASSSGQGSYGYT
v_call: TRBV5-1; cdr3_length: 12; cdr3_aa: ASSLGDRGHEQY
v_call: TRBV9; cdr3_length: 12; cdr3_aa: ASSALAADYGYT
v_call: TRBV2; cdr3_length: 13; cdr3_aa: ASRTDGTGNEKLF
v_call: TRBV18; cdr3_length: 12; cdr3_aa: ASSATTSGTEAF